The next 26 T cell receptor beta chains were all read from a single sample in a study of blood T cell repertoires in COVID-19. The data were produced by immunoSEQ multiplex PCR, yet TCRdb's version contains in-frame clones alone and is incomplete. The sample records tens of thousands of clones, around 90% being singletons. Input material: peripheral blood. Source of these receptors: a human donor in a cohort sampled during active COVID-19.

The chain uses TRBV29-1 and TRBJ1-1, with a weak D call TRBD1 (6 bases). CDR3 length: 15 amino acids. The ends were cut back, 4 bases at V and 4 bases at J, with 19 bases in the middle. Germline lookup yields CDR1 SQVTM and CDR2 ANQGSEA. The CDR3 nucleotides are TGCAGCGTTGTAAGAGGGGGACGGGGGGCCACTGAAGCTTTCTTT. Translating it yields CSVVRGGRGATEAFF.

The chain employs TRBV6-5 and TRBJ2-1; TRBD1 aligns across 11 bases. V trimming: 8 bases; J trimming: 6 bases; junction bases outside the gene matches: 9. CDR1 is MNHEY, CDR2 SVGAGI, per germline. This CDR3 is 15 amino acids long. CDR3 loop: CASRPGQGASNEQFF. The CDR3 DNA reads TGTGCCAGCCGACCTGGACAGGGGGCATCCAATGAGCAGTTCTTC.

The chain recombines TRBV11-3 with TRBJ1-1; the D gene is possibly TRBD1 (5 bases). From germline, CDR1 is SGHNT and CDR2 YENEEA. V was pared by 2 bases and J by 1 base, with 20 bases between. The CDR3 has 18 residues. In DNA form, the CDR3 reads TGTGCCAGCAGCTTACCTAAAGGGGTCATGAAGAGGAACACTGAAGCTTTCTTT. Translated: CASSLPKGVMKRNTEAFF.

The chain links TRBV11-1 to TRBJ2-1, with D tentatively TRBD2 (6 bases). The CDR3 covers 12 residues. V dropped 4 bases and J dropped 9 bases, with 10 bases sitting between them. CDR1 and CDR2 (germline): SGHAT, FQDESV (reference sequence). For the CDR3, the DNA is TGTGCCAGCAGCTCGCCGGGGGTTGAGCAGTTCTTC. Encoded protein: CASSSPGVEQFF. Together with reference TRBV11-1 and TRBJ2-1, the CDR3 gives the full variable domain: EAEVAQSPRYKITEKSQAVAFWCDPISGHATLYWYRQILGQGPELLVQFQDESVVDDSQLPKDRFSAERLKGVDSTLKIQPAELGDSAMYLCASSSPGVEQFFGPGTRLTVL.

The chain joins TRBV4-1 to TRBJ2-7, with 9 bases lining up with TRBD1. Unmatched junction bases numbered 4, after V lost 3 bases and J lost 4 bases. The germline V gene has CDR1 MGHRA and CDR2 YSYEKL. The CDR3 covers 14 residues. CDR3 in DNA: TGCGCCAGCAGCCATAACAGGGGGCTTTACGAGCAGTACTTC. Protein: CASSHNRGLYEQYF.

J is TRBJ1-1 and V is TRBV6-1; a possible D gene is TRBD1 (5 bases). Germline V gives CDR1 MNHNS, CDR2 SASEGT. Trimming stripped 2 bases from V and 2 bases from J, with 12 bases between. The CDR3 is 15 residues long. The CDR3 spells CASSERIGANTEAFF. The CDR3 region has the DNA TGTGCCAGCAGTGAAAGGATAGGGGCAAACACTGAAGCTTTCTTT.

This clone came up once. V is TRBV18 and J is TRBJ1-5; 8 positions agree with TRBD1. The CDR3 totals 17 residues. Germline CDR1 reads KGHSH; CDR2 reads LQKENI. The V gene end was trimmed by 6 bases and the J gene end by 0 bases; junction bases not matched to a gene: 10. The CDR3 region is CASSSTGVWDSNQPQHF. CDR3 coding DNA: TGTGCCAGCTCGTCGACAGGGGTTTGGGATAGCAATCAGCCCCAGCATTTT.

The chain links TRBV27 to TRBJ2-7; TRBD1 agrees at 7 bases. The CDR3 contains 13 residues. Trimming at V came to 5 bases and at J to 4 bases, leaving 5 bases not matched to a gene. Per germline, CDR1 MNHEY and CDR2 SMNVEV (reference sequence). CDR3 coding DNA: TGTGCCAGCAGTCGAACAGGGGCGTACGAGCAGTACTTC. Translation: CASSRTGAYEQYF.

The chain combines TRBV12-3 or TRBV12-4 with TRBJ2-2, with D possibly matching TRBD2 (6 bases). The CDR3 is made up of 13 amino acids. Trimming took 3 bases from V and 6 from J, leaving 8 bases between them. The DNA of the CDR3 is TGTGCCAGCAGTTTGACTAGTGCCGGGGAGCTGTTTTTT. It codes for CASSLTSAGELFF.

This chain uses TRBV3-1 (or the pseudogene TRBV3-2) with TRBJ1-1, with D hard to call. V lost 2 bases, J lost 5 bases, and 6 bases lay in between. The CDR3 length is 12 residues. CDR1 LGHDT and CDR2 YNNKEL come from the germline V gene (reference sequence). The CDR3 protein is CASSQTTTEAFF. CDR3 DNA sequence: TGTGCCAGCAGCCAAACTACTACTGAAGCTTTCTTT.

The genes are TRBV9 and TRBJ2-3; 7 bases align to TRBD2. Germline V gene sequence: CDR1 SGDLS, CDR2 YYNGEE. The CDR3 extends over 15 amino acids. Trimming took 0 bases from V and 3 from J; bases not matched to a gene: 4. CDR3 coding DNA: TGTGCCAGCAGCGTAGCGGCGGGGGTAACAGATACGCAGTATTTT. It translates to CASSVAAGVTDTQYF.

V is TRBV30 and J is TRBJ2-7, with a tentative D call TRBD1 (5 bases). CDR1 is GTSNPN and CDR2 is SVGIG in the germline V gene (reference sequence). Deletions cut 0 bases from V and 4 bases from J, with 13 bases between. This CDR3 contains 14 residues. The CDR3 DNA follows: TGTGCCTGGAGTGTATTAGGGGTGTGGTACGAGCAGTACTTC. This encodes CAWSVLGVWYEQYF.

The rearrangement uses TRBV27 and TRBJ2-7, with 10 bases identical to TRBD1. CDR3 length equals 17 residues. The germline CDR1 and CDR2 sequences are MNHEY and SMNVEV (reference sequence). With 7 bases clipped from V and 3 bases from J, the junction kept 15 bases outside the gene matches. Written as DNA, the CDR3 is TGTGCCAGCACCGATTCCGGGGGGGACAGGGGTGTCTACGAGCAGTACTTC. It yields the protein CASTDSGGDRGVYEQYF.

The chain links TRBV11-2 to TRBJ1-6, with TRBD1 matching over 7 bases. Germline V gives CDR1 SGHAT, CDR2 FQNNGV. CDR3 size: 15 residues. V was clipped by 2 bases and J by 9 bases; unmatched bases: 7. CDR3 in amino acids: CASSLSGTVSSPLHF. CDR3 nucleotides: TGTGCCAGCAGCTTATCCGGGACAGTCAGTTCACCCCTCCACTTT.

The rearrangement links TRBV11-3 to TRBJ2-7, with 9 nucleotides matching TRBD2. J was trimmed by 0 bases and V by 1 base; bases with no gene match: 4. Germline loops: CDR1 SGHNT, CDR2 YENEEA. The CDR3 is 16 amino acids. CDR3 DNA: TGTGCCAGCAGCTTAGCGCTAGCGGGGTTCTCCTACGAGCAGTACTTC. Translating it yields CASSLALAGFSYEQYF. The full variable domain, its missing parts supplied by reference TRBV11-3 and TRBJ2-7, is EAGVVQSPRYKIIEKKQPVAFWCNPISGHNTLYWYLQNLGQGPELLIRYENEEAVDDSQLPKDRFSAERLKGVDSTLKIQPAELGDSAVYLCASSLALAGFSYEQYFGPGTRLTVT.

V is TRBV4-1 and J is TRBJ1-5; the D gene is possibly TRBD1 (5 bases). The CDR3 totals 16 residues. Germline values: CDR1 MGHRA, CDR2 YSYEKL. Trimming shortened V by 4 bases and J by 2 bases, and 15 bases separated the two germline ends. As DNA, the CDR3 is TGCGCCAGCAGCCCAACCCCGGGGGGGGGCAATCAGCCCCAGCATTTT. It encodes CASSPTPGGGNQPQHF.

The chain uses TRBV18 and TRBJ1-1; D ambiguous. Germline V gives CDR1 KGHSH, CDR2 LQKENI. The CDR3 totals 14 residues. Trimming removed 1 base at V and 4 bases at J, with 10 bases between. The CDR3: CASSPRQDGTEAFF. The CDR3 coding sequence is TGTGCCAGCTCACCACGGCAGGATGGCACTGAAGCTTTCTTT.

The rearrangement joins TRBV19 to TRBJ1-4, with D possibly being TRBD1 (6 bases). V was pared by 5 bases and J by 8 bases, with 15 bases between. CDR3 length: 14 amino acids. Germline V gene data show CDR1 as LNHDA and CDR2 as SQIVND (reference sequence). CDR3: CASSSWGPGEKLFF. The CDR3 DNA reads TGTGCCAGTAGTTCCTGGGGGCCGGGGGAAAAACTGTTTTTT.

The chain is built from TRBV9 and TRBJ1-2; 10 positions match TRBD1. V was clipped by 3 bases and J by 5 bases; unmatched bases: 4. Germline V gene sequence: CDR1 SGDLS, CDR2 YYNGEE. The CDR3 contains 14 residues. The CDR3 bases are TGTGCCAGCAGCGGACAGGGGGCGCAGTATGGCTACACCTTC. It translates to CASSGQGAQYGYTF.

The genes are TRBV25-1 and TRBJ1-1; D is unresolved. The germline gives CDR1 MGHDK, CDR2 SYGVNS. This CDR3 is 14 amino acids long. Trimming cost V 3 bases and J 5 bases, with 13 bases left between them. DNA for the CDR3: TGTGCCAGCAGTGATACCGGCCCGGGGACTGAAGCTTTCTTT. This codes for CASSDTGPGTEAFF.

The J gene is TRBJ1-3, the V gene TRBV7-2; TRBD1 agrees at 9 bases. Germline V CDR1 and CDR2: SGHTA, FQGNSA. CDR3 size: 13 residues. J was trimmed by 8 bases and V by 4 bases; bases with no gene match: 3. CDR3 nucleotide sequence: TGTGCCAGCAGCTCAGGACAGGGGTACACCATATATTTT. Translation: CASSSGQGYTIYF.

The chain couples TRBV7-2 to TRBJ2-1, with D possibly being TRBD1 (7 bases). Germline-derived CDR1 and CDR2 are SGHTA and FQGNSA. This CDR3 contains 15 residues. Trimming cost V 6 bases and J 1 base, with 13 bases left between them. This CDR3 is CASRKSGGSYNEQFF. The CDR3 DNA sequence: TGTGCCAGCAGAAAGTCAGGGGGGTCCTACAATGAGCAGTTCTTC.

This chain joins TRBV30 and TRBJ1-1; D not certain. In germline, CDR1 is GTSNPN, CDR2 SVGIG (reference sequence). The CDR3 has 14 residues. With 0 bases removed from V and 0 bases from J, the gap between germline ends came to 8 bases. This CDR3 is CAWSVGYMNTEAFF. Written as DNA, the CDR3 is TGTGCCTGGAGTGTCGGGTACATGAACACTGAAGCTTTCTTT.

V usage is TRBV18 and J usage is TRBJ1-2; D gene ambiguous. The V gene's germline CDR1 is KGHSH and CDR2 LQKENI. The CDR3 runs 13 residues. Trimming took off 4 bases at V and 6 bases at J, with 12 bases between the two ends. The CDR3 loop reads CASSQPGSDGYTF. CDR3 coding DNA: TGTGCCAGCTCACAGCCCGGGAGTGATGGCTACACCTTC. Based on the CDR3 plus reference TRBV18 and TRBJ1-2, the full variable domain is NAGVMQNPRHLVRRRGQEARLRCSPMKGHSHVYWYRQLPEEGLKFMVYLQKENIIDESGMPKERFSAEFPKEGPSILRIQQVVRGDSAAYFCASSQPGSDGYTFGSGTRLTVV.

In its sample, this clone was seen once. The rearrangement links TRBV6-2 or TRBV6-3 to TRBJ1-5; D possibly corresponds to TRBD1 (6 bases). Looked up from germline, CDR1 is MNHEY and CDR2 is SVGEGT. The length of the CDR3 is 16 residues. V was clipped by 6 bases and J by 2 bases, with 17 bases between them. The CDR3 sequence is CASSPSTGFGNQPQHF. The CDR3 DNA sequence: TGTGCCAGCAGCCCATCCACAGGGTTCGGCAATCAGCCCCAGCATTTT.

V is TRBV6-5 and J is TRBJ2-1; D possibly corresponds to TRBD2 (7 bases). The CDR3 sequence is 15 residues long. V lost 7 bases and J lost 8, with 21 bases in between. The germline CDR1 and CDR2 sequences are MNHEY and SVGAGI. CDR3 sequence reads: CASNFGRGGLDEQFF. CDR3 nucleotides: TGTGCCAGCAATTTCGGTAGGGGGGGCCTCGATGAGCAGTTCTTC.